This T cell receptor beta chain was sequenced for a study of shared clonotypes between healthy human individuals. Study findings and constraints: Investigators collected only blood, and repertoires in tissues likely differ.

The CDR3 length is 12 residues. With 6 bases clipped from V and 6 bases from J, the junction kept 2 bases outside the gene matches. Per germline, CDR1 MNHEY and CDR2 SMNVEV (reference sequence). Deep-level running was used for the assay. Each sorted subset replicate got 200 ng genomic DNA, tens of thousands of genomes. The method was immunoSEQ multiplex PCR; TCRdb's version includes in-frame clones alone and lacks a portion of them. The sample holds about 800,000 clones; approximately 96% are singletons and the top ten take about 0.21%. Naive CD8 populations comprised CD45RO-negative cells positively selected for CCR7, excluding terminally differentiated effector memory CD45RA+ cells. Details on this clone: The antigen remains undetermined.

The V gene is TRBV27, the J gene TRBJ2-1, with TRBD2 identical over 7 bases. This receptor was obtained from a young man in good health. Source material: naive CD8+ T cells sorted from blood. CDR3 in DNA: TGTGCCAGCAGGACTAGCCCCAATGAGCAGTTCTTC. Its translation is CASRTSPNEQFF.